This passage covers 5 T cell receptor beta chains from one sample sequenced in a study of B cell selection in AIRE deficiency. Profiling relied on immunoSEQ multiplex PCR, and the TCRdb table lists in-frame clones only, not all of them. The table lists about 14,000 clones, approximately 94% of them singletons, with approximately 1.1% in the top ten. The regulatory T cell sort gate was CD4+CD25hiCD127low/negative. Material for sequencing was Tregs sorted from PBMCs. All receptors derive from a human donor with AIRE deficiency.

The chain recombines TRBV4-1 with TRBJ2-4; TRBD1 is a possible D gene (6 bases). The CDR3 covers 19 residues. Trimming removed 2 bases from V and 1 base from J, with 21 bases in between. Germline CDR1 and CDR2: MGHRA and YSYEKL. The CDR3 region has the DNA TGCGCCAGCAGCCAAACGGCAGGGGTTGAGGTAGGGGCCAAAAACATTCAGTACTTC. It is translated as CASSQTAGVEVGAKNIQYF.

This clone appeared a few times. This chain connects TRBV28 to TRBJ1-2, with a tentative D call TRBD1 (5 bases). CDR1 is MDHEN and CDR2 is SYDVKM in the germline V gene. The CDR3 length is 11 residues. V was trimmed by 3 bases and J by 7 bases, leaving 6 bases between them. The CDR3 is CASSLGPGYTF. The CDR3 nucleotides read TGTGCCAGCAGTTTGGGGCCTGGCTACACCTTC.

The chain links TRBV5-1 to TRBJ2-7, with 13 positions matching TRBD2. Trimming at V came to 3 bases and at J to 2 bases, leaving 11 bases not matched to a gene. CDR1 and CDR2 (germline): SGHRS, YFSETQ. This CDR3 comprises 18 residues. The CDR3 is CASSSLKLAGGTPYEQYF. The CDR3 nucleotides read TGCGCCAGCAGCTCGCTTAAACTAGCGGGAGGGACCCCCTACGAGCAGTACTTC. Based on the CDR3 plus reference TRBV5-1 and TRBJ2-7, the full variable domain is KAGVTQTPRYLIKTRGQQVTLSCSPISGHRSVSWYQQTPGQGLQFLFEYFSETQRNKGNFPGRFSGRQFSNSRSEMNVSTLELGDSALYLCASSSLKLAGGTPYEQYFGPGTRLTVT.

V is TRBV10-3 and J is TRBJ1-2; D call uncertain. This CDR3 is built from 12 residues. CDR1 and CDR2 (germline): ENHRY, SYGVKD. Between the trimmed V and J ends, which lost 2 bases and 5 bases, there was a span of 6 bases. The CDR3 sequence is CAISEQSYGYTF. The CDR3 DNA is TGTGCCATCAGTGAGCAGAGTTATGGCTACACCTTC.

The gene calls are TRBV6-5 and TRBJ1-3; D is uncertain. The CDR3 sequence is 15 residues long. Trimming left V 6 bases short and J 0 bases short, with 12 bases between. Per germline, CDR1 MNHEY and CDR2 SVGAGI. This CDR3 is CASSRDRTSGNTIYF. CDR3 DNA sequence: TGTGCCAGCAGCCGAGACCGTACCTCTGGAAACACCATATATTTT.